The text below deals with one T cell receptor (beta chain). This CDR3 region has 18 residues. V was pared by 5 bases and J by 0 bases, with 8 bases of the junction left unmatched. The germline gives CDR1 MDHEN, CDR2 SYDVKM. This entry comes from a study of blood T cell repertoires in COVID-19. Overall study context: Acute and convalescent COVID-19 samples came from the United States, Italy and Spain. T cells, B-cell-depleted T cells, or PBMCs supplied cDNA or gDNA.

Methods used by the authors: Estimates of nucleated cell counts were drawn from the amplification of reference gene primers. TCRdb's copy holds only in-frame clones and misses some; the assay was immunoSEQ multiplex PCR. V and J calls and clone size are given by that table; D and trimming were obtained from the DNA. The repertoire holds approximately 70,000 clones, with approximately 90% as singletons. Sequenced input: peripheral blood. The chain employs TRBV28 and TRBJ2-2, with 11 bases matching TRBD2. This sequence was found in a woman older than 75 with active COVID-19. The CDR3: CASSAGLAGTTNTGELFF. The CDR3 DNA sequence: TGTGCCAGCAGTGCCGGACTAGCGGGCACTACGAACACCGGGGAGCTGTTTTTT. The complete variable domain, with remaining parts taken from reference TRBV28 and TRBJ2-2, reads DVKVTQSSRYLVKRTGEKVFLECVQDMDHENMFWYRQDPGLGLRLIYFSYDVKMKEKGDIPEGYSVSREKKERFSLILESASTNQTSMYLCASSAGLAGTTNTGELFFGEGSRLTVL.